The 11 T cell receptor beta chains given below trace back to one sample, sequenced in a study of molecular identifiers for immune sequencing clone quantification. TCRdb reprocessed the PCR reads via MiXCR and lists one record per CDR3 protein. Of around 320,000 distinct CDR3 sequences listed, 24% were seen once; the top ten hold 0.74%. The sequenced sample consisted of naive CD8+ T cells from blood, with Jurkat cell RNA spiked in. Subset given: FACS-sorted CD8+CD4-CCR7+CD45RA+ naive T cells. These receptor sequences come from a human donor in good health. Some libraries in this study had Jurkat cell RNA spiked in.

There are many counts of this clonotype. The chain has TRBV12-3 or TRBV12-4 and TRBJ1-1; TRBD1 is a possible D gene (5 bases). The V gene lost 3 bases and the J gene lost 4 bases, with 9 bases spanning the gap. This CDR3 has 13 amino acids. The CDR3 loop reads CASSLGEATEAFF. In nucleotides, the CDR3 is TGTGCCAGCAGTTTGGGGGAGGCCACTGAAGCTTTCTTT.

In regard to this clonotype: One base away lies a much larger clone, so this may be a sequencing read error. This chain connects TRBV7-2 to TRBJ2-5, with D perhaps matching TRBD1 (5 bases). Trimming cost V 5 bases and J 4 bases, with 20 bases left between them. This CDR3 region has 16 residues. From germline, CDR1 is SGHTA and CDR2 FQGNSA. The chain's CDR3 is CASSPIGLGRAETQYF. The CDR3 DNA reads TGTGCCAGCAGCCCTATTGGTCTGGGCAGGGCAGAGACCCAGTACTTC.

This clonotype came up a few times. The J gene is TRBJ2-3, the V gene TRBV7-9; 7 bases map to TRBD2. After removal of 5 bases from V and 2 bases from J, the junction contained 13 bases not matched to a gene. CDR3 size: 17 residues. CDR1 and CDR2 (germline): SEHNR, FQNEAQ (reference sequence). CDR3 nucleotides: TGTGCCAGCAGCCCCCCCCTAGGGAGGGAGGCCACAGATACGCAGTATTTT. Translation gives CASSPPLGREATDTQYF.

In this sample, this clonotype turned up a few times. This chain uses TRBV10-2 with TRBJ2-7, with no clear D. This CDR3 is built from 14 residues. V lost 1 base to trimming and J lost 3 bases, with 10 bases between them. Germline lookup yields CDR1 WSHSY and CDR2 SAAADI. CDR3 loop: CASSEFGPGYEQYF. DNA for the CDR3: TGCGCCAGCAGTGAGTTCGGACCTGGCTACGAGCAGTACTTC.

In this sample, this clonotype turned up many times. This rearrangement joins TRBV15 to TRBJ2-5, with 7 bases matching TRBD2. The V segment lost 4 bases and the J segment 4 bases; nucleotides outside the gene matches: 6. Germline lookup yields CDR1 LNHNV and CDR2 YYDKDF (reference sequence). The CDR3 runs 14 residues. CDR3 DNA sequence: TGTGCCACCAGCACCCCAGGCGGGGGAGAGACCCAGTACTTC. The encoded protein is CATSTPGGGETQYF.

Note on this clonotype: At one end, the junction sequence differs from germline, possibly due to a read error. This rearrangement joins TRBV20-1 to TRBJ2-1; maybe TRBD2 (6 bases). CDR1 and CDR2 (germline): DFQATT, SNEGSKA (reference sequence). The CDR3 is 16 amino acids. The CDR3 DNA sequence: TGCGGTGCTAGATTCAGATCTAGCGCCTCCTACAATGAGCAGTTCTTC. Translation: CGARFRSSASYNEQFF.

V is TRBV4-3 and J is TRBJ1-1, with D uncertain. The CDR3 runs 15 residues. Germline assignment: CDR1 LGHNA and CDR2 YSLEER. The V gene lost 5 bases and the J gene lost 4 bases, with 17 bases spanning the gap. The CDR3 DNA follows: TGCGCCAGCAGCTACAACCTGATTGGGTCCACTGAAGCTTTCTTT. Translated, it gives CASSYNLIGSTEAFF.

This clonotype appeared many times. The CDR3, as DNA: TGTGCCAGTAGTATAGGGGGGCGAGGGAACACTGAAGCTTTCTTT. Translated: CASSIGGRGNTEAFF. J is TRBJ1-1 and V is TRBV19, with D possibly being TRBD1 (6 bases). This CDR3 has 15 amino acids. V lost 1 base to trimming and J lost 1 base, with 10 bases between them. Germline loops: CDR1 LNHDA, CDR2 SQIVND (reference sequence).

This clonotype was recorded at least ten times. The chain recombines TRBV9 with TRBJ2-4; weak D call: TRBD1 (5 bases). There are 12 residues in the CDR3. Trimming left V 4 bases short and J 5 bases short, with 7 bases between. Germline-derived CDR1 and CDR2 are SGDLS and YYNGEE. The DNA for the CDR3 is TGTGCCAGCAGCCAACAGGAAAACATTCAGTACTTC. Protein product: CASSQQENIQYF. The variable domain in full, completed from reference TRBV9 and TRBJ2-4, reads DSGVTQTPKHLITATGQRVTLRCSPRSGDLSVYWYQQSLDQGLQFLIQYYNGEERAKGNILERFSAQQFPDLHSELNLSSLELGDSALYFCASSQQENIQYFGAGTRLSVL.

Of note for this clonotype: One end of the junction fails to match germline, which may point to a read error. The chain recombines TRBV27 with TRBJ1-5; D not certain. This CDR3 has 13 amino acids. Looked up from germline, CDR1 is MNHEY and CDR2 is SMNVEV (reference sequence). In DNA form, the CDR3 reads TGTGCCAGCAGTTTATTGGCCGATCAGCCCCCGCATTTT. Its translation is CASSLLADQPPHF.

Worth noting for this clonotype: A much larger clone lies one base from this, so it may be a read error. The chain joins TRBV28 to TRBJ1-2; D uncertain. Germline loops: CDR1 MDHEN, CDR2 SYDVKM. Trimming took 8 bases from V and 0 from J, leaving 13 bases between them. CDR3 length: 14 residues. Written as DNA, the CDR3 is TGTGCCAGCGGAACTCACAGAGCTAACTATGGCTACACCTTC. It translates to CASGTHRANYGYTF.